These 7 T cell receptor beta chains came from one sample sequenced in a study of OX40 agonist ivuxolimab in advanced cancers. Profiled with immunoSEQ multiplex PCR; TCRdb holds only in-frame clones, not every one. Here the sample spans around 80,000 clones, 85% being singletons. Sample: CD4+ or CD8+ T cells sorted from blood, taken in a trial of the OX40 agonist ivuxolimab. The receptor set was obtained from an adult with an advanced solid tumor such as melanoma, head and neck, liver or kidney cancer.

J is TRBJ1-1 and V is TRBV5-1; D may be TRBD1 (5 bases). Germline V gives CDR1 SGHRS, CDR2 YFSETQ. With 3 bases removed from V and 1 base from J, the gap between germline ends came to 16 bases. The CDR3 is 16 amino acids. The CDR3 loop reads CASSSGTEYRNTEAFF. Written as DNA, the CDR3 is TGCGCCAGCAGCTCCGGGACGGAGTACCGGAACACTGAAGCTTTCTTT.

This clone was seen just once. One end of the junction is discordant with germline, which a read error may explain. The V and J genes are TRBV6-1 and TRBJ1-2; 12 positions match TRBD1. Germline lookup yields CDR1 MNHNS and CDR2 SASEGT. This CDR3 has 18 residues. This CDR3 is CVSSAYRDRGRFHYGYTF. The DNA of the CDR3 is TGTGTCAGCAGTGCATACCGGGACAGGGGGCGCTTCCACTATGGCTACACCTTC.

This clone was seen just once. The chain joins TRBV5-1 to TRBJ1-4, with D hard to call. The CDR3 runs to 14 residues. The germline V gene has CDR1 SGHRS and CDR2 YFSETQ. V dropped 5 bases and J dropped 6 bases, with 14 bases sitting between them. This CDR3 reads CASRAAGLDEKLFF. CDR3 coding DNA: TGCGCCAGCAGGGCCGCGGGTTTGGATGAAAAACTGTTTTTT.

This clone was picked up a small number of times. The rearrangement uses TRBV4-2 and TRBJ1-4, with D uncertain. The length of the CDR3 is 11 residues. The germline CDR1 and CDR2 sequences are LGHNA and YNFKEQ. V was shortened by 5 bases and J by 7 bases, with 5 bases between the two germline ends. The CDR3 DNA reads TGTGCCAGCAGCTCAACTGAAAAACTGTTTTTT. Translated, it gives CASSSTEKLFF.

CDR3 region: CASSLGRDRVTDTQYF. As DNA, the CDR3 is TGTGCCAGCAGCTTGGGCCGGGACAGGGTCACAGATACGCAGTATTTT. The chain employs TRBV5-6 and TRBJ2-3; TRBD1 matches 9 bases. Germline CDR1 is SGHDT and CDR2 is YYEEEE. This CDR3 has 16 residues. The V gene end was trimmed by 0 bases and the J gene end by 2 bases; junction bases not matched to a gene: 4.

The chain couples TRBV30 to TRBJ1-5, with a tentative D call TRBD1 (5 bases). The CDR3 contains 14 residues. Per the germline V gene, CDR1 is GTSNPN and CDR2 is SVGIG (reference sequence). V was clipped by 0 bases and J by 5 bases, with 11 bases between them. This CDR3 reads CAWSVGQGDQPQHF. The CDR3 region has the DNA TGTGCCTGGAGTGTGGGGCAGGGAGATCAGCCCCAGCATTTT.

The V and J genes are TRBV5-6 and TRBJ2-7, with a weak D call TRBD1 (6 bases). The germline CDR1 and CDR2 sequences are SGHDT and YYEEEE. The CDR3 consists of 14 residues. The V gene lost 0 bases and the J gene lost 1 base, with 8 bases spanning the gap. As DNA, the CDR3 is TGTGCCAGCAGCTTGGGGCAGGGGTCCTACGAGCAGTACTTC. The encoded protein is CASSLGQGSYEQYF.